The source of this TCR beta chain is a study of human T cells and chemical hapten exposure. This clonotype was found a few times. Time point noted: pre-sensitization, week 0. Treatment given: therapeutic diphenylcyclopropenone sensitization with weekly scalp DPC. TCRdb reprocessed the RACE reads with MiXCR, giving one entry per CDR3 protein. Found here are about 290,000 distinct CDR3 sequences, around 7.3% of them singletons; the top ten hold about 1.2%. The CDR3 extends over 14 amino acids. Trimming took off 10 bases at V and 6 bases at J, with 22 bases between the two ends. The sequence came from a man aged 18 to 30 with alopecia areata. Some clones in this sample may be carry-over from other donors' samples. The chain links TRBV23-1 to TRBJ2-7; a possible D gene is TRBD1 (6 bases). TRBV23-1 has ORF status, its function being uncertain. Sequences were derived from whole blood, sampled in connection with sensitization to the hapten diphenylcyclopropenone (DPC). For the CDR3, the DNA is TGCGCCAACCCGGACAGCTCCGAAAAGGCCGAGCAGTACGTC. Translation gives CANPDSSEKAEQYV.